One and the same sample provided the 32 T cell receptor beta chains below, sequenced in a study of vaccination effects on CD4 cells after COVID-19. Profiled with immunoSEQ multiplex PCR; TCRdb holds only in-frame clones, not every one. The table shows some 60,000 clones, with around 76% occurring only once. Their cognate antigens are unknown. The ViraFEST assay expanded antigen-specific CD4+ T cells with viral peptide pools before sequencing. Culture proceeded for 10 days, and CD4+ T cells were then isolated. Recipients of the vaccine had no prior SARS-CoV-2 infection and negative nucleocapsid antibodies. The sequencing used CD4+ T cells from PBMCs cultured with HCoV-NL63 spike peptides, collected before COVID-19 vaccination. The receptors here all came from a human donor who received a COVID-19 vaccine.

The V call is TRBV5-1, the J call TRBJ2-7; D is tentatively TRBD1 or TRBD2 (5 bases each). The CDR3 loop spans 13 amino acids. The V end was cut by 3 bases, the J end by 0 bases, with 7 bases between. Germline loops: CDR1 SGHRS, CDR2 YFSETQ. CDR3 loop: CASSWDGSYEQYV. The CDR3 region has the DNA TGCGCCAGCAGCTGGGACGGCTCCTACGAGCAGTACGTC.

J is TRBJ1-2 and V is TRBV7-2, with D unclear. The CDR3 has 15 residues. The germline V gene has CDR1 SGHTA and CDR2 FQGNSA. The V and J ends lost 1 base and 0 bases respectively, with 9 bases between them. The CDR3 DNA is TGTGCCAGCAGCTTAGAGGCGGTAACTAACTATGGCTACACCTTC. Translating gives CASSLEAVTNYGYTF. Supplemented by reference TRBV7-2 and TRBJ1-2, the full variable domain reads GAGVSQSPSNKVTEKGKDVELRCDPISGHTALYWYRQSLGQGLEFLIYFQGNSAPDKSGLPSDRFSAERTGGSVSTLTIQRTQQEDSAVYLCASSLEAVTNYGYTFGSGTRLTVV.

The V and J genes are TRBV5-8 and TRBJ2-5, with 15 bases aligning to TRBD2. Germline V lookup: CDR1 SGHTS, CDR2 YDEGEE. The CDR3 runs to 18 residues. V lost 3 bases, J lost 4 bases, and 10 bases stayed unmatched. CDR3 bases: TGTGCCAGCAGCTCAACCGGGACTAGCGGGGGGTATTTAGAGACCCAGTACTTC. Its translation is CASSSTGTSGGYLETQYF.

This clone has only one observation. CDR3 DNA sequence: TGTGCCACCAGTGACGGGGGGACCGGAATCTACAATGAGCAGTTCTTC. Encoded protein: CATSDGGTGIYNEQFF. The chain carries TRBV24-1 and TRBJ2-1; TRBD2 matches at 7 bases. The V segment lost 4 bases and the J segment 3 bases; nucleotides outside the gene matches: 8. CDR1 and CDR2 (germline): KGHDR, SFDVKD. The CDR3 runs 16 residues.

In nucleotides, the CDR3 is TGTGCCAGCAGCAGACCGGGACAGGGTGTTCATACGCAGTATTTT. This encodes CASSRPGQGVHTQYF. The chain links TRBV28 to TRBJ2-3, with TRBD1 identical over 9 bases. J was trimmed by 7 bases and V by 6 bases; bases with no gene match: 11. This CDR3 is built from 15 residues. The germline CDR1 and CDR2 sequences are MDHEN and SYDVKM.

The CDR3 spells CATSRDLAATYEQYV. CDR3 nucleotides: TGTGCCACCAGCAGAGATCTGGCAGCGACCTACGAGCAGTACGTC. The chain links TRBV15 to TRBJ2-7; D uncertain. The V gene's germline CDR1 is LNHNV and CDR2 YYDKDF (reference sequence). The V gene lost 0 bases and the J gene lost 2 bases, with 11 bases spanning the gap. This CDR3 comprises 15 residues.

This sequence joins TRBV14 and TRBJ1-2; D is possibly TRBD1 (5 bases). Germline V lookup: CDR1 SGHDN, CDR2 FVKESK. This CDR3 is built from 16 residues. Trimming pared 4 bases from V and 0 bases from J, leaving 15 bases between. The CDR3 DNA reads TGTGCCAGCAGCCTACTTGGTCGGACATCTAACTATGGCTACACCTTC. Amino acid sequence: CASSLLGRTSNYGYTF.

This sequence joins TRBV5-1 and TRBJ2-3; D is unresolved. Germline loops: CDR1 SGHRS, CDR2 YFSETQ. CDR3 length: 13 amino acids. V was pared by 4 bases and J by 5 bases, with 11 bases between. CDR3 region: CASSRALRDTQYF. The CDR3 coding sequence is TGCGCCAGCAGCAGGGCGCTGAGAGATACGCAGTATTTT.

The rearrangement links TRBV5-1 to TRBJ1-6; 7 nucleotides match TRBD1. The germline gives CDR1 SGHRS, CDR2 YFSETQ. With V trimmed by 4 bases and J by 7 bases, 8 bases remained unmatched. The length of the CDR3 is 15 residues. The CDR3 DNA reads TGCGCCAGCAGCCAGTCGGGGACAGAGAATTCACCCCTCCACTTT. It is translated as CASSQSGTENSPLHF.

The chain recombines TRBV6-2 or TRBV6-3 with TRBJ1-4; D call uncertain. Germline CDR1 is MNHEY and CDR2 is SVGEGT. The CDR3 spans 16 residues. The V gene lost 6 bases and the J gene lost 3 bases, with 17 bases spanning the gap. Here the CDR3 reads CASSRNSPDANEKLFF. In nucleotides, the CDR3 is TGTGCCAGCAGCCGAAACAGTCCCGACGCTAATGAAAAACTGTTTTTT.

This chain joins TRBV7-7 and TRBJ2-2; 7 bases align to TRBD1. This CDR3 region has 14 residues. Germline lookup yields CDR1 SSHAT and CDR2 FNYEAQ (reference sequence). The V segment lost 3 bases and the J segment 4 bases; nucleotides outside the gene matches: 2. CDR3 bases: TGTGCCAGCAGCTTGACAGGGAGCACCGGGGAGCTGTTTTTT. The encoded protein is CASSLTGSTGELFF.

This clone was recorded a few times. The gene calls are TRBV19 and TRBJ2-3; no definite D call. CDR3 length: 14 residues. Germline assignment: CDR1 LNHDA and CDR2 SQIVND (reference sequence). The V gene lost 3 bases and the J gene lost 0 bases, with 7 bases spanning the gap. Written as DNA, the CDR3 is TGTGCCAGTAGTATTCACAGTAGCACAGATACGCAGTATTTT. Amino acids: CASSIHSSTDTQYF. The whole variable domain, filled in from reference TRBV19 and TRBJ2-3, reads DGGITQSPKYLFRKEGQNVTLSCEQNLNHDAMYWYRQDPGQGLRLIYYSQIVNDFQKGDIAEGYSVSREKKESFPLTVTSAQKNPTAFYLCASSIHSSTDTQYFGPGTRLTVL.

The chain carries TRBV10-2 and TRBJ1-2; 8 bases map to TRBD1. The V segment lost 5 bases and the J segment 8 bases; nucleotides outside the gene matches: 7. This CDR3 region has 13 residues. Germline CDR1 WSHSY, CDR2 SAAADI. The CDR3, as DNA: TGCGCCAGCAGTTCTCAGGGGGCGCAGGGCTACACCTTC. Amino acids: CASSSQGAQGYTF.

CDR3: CASKVGGLGVGEQFF. CDR3 coding DNA: TGTGCCAGCAAAGTTGGGGGACTAGGGGTCGGGGAGCAGTTCTTC. The chain couples TRBV5-4 to TRBJ2-1; 8 bases match TRBD2. The germline V gene has CDR1 SGHNT and CDR2 YYREEE (reference sequence). J lost 10 bases, V lost 6 bases, and 15 bases had no gene match. The CDR3 covers 15 residues.

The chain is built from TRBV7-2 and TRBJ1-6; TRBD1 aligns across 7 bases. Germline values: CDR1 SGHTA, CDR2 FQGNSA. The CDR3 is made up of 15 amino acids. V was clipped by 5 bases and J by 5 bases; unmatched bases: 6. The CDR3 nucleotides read TGTGCCAGCAGCCGGACGGGACAGAATAATTCACCCCTCCACTTT. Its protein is CASSRTGQNNSPLHF. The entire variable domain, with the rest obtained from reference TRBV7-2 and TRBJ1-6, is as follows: GAGVSQSPSNKVTEKGKDVELRCDPISGHTALYWYRQSLGQGLEFLIYFQGNSAPDKSGLPSDRFSAERTGGSVSTLTIQRTQQEDSAVYLCASSRTGQNNSPLHFGNGTRLTVT.

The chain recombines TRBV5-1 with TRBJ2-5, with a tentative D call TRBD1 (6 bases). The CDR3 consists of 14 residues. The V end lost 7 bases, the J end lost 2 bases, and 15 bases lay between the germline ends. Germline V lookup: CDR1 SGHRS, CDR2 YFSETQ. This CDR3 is CASERGRGQETQYF. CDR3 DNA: TGCGCCAGCGAACGGGGCAGGGGACAAGAGACCCAGTACTTC.

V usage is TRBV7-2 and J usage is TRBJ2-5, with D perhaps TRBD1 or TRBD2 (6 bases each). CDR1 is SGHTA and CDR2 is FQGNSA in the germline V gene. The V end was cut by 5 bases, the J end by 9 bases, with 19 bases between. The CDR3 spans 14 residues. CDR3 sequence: CASSPRDSEGAQYF. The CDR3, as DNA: TGTGCCAGCAGCCCCCGGGACTCCGAGGGGGCCCAGTACTTC. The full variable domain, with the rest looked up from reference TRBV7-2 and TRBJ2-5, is GAGVSQSPSNKVTEKGKDVELRCDPISGHTALYWYRQSLGQGLEFLIYFQGNSAPDKSGLPSDRFSAERTGGSVSTLTIQRTQQEDSAVYLCASSPRDSEGAQYFGPGTRLLVL.

CDR3 residues: CASRTTSGGHEQFF. CDR3 DNA sequence: TGTGCCAGCAGAACGACTAGCGGGGGACATGAGCAGTTCTTC. This chain uses TRBV2 with TRBJ2-1, with TRBD2 identical over 12 bases. With V trimmed by 6 bases and J by 8 bases, 5 bases remained unmatched. The germline V gene encodes CDR1 SNHLY and CDR2 FYNNEI. CDR3 size: 14 residues.

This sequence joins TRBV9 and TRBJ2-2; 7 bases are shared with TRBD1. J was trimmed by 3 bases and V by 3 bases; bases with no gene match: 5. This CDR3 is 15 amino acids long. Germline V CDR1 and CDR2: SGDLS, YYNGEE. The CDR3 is CASSGATGDTGELFF. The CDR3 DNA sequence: TGTGCCAGCAGCGGGGCTACAGGGGACACCGGGGAGCTGTTTTTT.

The CDR3 DNA reads TGTGCCAGCTCACGAGACAGGGACAATTCACCCCTCCACTTT. Translating gives CASSRDRDNSPLHF. The gene calls are TRBV18 and TRBJ1-6; TRBD1 aligns across 7 bases. Germline-derived CDR1 and CDR2 are KGHSH and LQKENI. CDR3 length: 14 amino acids. The V and J ends lost 4 bases and 7 bases, in that order; junction bases with no gene match: 4.

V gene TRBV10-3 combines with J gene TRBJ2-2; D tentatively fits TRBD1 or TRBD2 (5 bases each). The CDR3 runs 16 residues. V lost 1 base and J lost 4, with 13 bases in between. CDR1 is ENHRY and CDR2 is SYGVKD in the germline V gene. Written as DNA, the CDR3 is TGTGCCATCAGTGAGTATGGGGGATCGAGCACCGGGGAGCTGTTTTTT. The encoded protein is CAISEYGGSSTGELFF.

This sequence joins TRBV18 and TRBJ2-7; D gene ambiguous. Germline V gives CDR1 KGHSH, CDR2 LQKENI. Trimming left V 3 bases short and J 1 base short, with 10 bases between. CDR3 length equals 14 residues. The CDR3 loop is CASSPNGISYEQYV. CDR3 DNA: TGTGCCAGCTCACCGAATGGGATTTCCTACGAGCAGTACGTC.

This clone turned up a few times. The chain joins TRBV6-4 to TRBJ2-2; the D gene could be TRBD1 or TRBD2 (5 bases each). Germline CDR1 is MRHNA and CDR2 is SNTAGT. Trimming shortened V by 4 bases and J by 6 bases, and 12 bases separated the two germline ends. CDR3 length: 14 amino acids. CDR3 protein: CASSAEGFAGELFF. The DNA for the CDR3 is TGTGCCAGCAGTGCCGAGGGGTTCGCCGGGGAGCTGTTTTTT.

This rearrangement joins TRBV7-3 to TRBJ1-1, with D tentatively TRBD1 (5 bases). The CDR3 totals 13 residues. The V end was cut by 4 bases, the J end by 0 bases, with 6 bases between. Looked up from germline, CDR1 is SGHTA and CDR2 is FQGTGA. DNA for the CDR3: TGTGCCAGCAGCTCCAGGGTGAACACTGAAGCTTTCTTT. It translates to CASSSRVNTEAFF.

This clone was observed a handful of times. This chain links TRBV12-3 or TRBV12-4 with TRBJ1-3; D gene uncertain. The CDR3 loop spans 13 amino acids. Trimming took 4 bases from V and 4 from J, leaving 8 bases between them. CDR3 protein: CASSYRPGNTIYF. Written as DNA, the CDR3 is TGTGCCAGCAGTTACCGACCCGGAAACACCATATATTTT.

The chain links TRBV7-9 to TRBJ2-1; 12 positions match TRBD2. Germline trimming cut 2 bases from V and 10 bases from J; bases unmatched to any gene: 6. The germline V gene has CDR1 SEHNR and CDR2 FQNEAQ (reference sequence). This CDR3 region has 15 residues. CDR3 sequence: CASSLRASGGAEQFF. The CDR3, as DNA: TGTGCCAGCAGCTTAAGGGCTAGCGGGGGGGCAGAGCAGTTCTTC.

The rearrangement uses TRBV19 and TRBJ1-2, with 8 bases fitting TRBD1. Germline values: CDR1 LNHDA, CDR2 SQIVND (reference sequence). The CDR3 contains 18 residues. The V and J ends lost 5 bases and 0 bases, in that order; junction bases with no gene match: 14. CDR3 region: CASSSPWDRLGANYGYTF. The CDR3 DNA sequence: TGTGCCAGTAGTTCCCCATGGGACAGGCTAGGAGCTAACTATGGCTACACCTTC.

CDR3 DNA sequence: TGTGCCAGCTCACCACAAAACGGGTACGAGCAGTACGTC. Protein product: CASSPQNGYEQYV. The V call is TRBV18, the J call TRBJ2-7; D is unclear. Germline V gives CDR1 KGHSH, CDR2 LQKENI. The CDR3 is 13 amino acids. V was cut by 1 base and J by 4 bases, with 8 bases left in between.

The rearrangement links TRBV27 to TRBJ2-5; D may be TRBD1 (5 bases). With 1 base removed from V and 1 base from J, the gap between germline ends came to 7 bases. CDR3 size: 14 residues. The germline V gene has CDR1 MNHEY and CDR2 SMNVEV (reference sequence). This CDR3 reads CASSLFQGQETQYF. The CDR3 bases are TGTGCCAGCAGTTTATTCCAGGGCCAAGAGACCCAGTACTTC.

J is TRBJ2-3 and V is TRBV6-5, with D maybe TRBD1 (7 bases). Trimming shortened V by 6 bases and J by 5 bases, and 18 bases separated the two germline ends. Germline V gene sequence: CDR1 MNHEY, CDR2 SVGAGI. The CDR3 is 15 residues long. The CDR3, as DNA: TGTGCCAGCAGCCCCAGGGGGGCCGGGATAGATACGCAGTATTTT. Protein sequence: CASSPRGAGIDTQYF.

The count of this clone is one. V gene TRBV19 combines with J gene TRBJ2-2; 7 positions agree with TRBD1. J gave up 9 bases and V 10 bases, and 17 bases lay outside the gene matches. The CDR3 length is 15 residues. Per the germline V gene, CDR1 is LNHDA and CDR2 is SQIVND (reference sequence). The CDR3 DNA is TGTGCCACCCACGTAGGGGACAGCTTACCAAGGGAGCTGTTTTTT. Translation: CATHVGDSLPRELFF.

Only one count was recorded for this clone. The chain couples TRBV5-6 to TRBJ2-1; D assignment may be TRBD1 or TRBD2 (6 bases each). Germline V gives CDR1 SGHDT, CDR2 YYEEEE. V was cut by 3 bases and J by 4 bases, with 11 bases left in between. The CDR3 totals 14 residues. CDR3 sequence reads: CASSSSGAYNEQFF. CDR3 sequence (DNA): TGTGCCAGCAGCTCCTCGGGGGCATACAATGAGCAGTTCTTC. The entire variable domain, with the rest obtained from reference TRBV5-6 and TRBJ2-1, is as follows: DAGVTQSPTHLIKTRGQQVTLRCSPKSGHDTVSWYQQALGQGPQFIFQYYEEEERQRGNFPDRFSGHQFPNYSSELNVNALLLGDSALYLCASSSSGAYNEQFFGPGTRLTVL.